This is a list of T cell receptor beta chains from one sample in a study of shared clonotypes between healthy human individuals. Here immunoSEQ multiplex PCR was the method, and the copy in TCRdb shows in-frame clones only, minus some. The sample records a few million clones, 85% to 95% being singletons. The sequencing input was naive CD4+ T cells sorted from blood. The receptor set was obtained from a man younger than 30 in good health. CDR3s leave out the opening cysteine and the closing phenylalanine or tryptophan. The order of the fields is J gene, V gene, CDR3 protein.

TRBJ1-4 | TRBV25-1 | ASSGDSATNEKLF
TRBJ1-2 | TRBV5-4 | ASSSLGGGYT
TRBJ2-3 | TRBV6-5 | ASTSTGPDTQY
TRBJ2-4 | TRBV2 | ASSDQNIQY
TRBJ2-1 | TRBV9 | ASSPSGSSYNEQF
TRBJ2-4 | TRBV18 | ASSPFARL
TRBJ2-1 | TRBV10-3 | AIRGSGTSGAHEQF
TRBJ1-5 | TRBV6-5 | ASSDGGGGNQPQH
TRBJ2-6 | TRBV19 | ASSFVNSGANVLT
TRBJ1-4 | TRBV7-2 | ASSSPGPGAEKLF
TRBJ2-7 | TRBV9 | ASSVGGDRGLYEQY
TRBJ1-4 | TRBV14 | ASSQNRQGAASNEKLF
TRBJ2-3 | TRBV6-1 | ASSTSGVSTDTQY
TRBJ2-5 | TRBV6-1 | ASTGARETQY
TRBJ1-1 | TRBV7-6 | ASSRQWNTEAF
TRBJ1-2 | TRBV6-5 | ASSRDRVANYGYT
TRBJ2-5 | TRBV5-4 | ASSSPGGGETQY
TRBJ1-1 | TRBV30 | AWSAGTNTEAF
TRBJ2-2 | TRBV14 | ASSPNTGELF
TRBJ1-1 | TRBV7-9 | ASSFSLMNTEAF
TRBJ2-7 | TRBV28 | ASSFWDNPYEQY
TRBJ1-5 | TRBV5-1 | ASRDSSNQPQH
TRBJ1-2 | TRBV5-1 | ASSPGYGYT
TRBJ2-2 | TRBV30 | AWGQGNTGELF
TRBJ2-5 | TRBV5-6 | ASSLPPQETQY
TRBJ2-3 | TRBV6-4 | ASSAGLAGGTGTDTQY
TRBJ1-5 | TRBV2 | ATGQGGNQPQH
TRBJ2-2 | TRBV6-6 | AAKASGERGTGELF
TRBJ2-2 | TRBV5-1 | ASRVYTGTEYTGELF
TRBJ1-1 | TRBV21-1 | ASSGDTHTEAF
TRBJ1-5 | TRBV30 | AWSAPSNQPQH
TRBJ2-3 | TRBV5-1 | ASSQGWSTDTQY
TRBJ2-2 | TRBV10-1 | ASSSGISNTGELF
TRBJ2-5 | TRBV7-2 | ASSPRLVVQETQY
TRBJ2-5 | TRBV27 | ASSRPDQETQY
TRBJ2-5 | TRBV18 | ASSPDLEETQY
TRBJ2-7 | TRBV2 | ASSRGRSSYEQY
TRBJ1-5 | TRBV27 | ASSWDGVSNQPQH
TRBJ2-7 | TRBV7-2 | ASSLGLSYEQY
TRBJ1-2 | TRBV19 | ASSLQGNYGYT
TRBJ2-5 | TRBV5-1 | ASSLAASLQETQY
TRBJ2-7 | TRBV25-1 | ASSAGQGVGEQY
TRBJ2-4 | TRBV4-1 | ASSPIGGGTAKNIQY
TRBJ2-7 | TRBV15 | ATSREEKGRVVYEQY
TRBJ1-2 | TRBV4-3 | ASSQEGQGDLTGYT
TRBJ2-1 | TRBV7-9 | ASSLSVGLAAGEQF
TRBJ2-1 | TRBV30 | AWSGDRGEF
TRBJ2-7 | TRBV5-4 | ASSLIEGEQY
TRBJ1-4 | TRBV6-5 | ASSYLTDRGEKLF
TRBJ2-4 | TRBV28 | ASSRGAKNIQY